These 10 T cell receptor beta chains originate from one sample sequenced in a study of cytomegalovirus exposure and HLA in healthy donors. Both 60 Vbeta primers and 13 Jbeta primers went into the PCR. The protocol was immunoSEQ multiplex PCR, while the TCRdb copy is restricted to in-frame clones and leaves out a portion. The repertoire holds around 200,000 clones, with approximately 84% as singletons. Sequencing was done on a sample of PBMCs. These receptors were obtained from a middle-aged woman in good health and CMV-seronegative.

The CDR3 DNA reads as TGTGCCAGCAGCCAAGCGTGGGGGGGATACAATGAGCAGTTCTTC. Translation gives CASSQAWGGYNEQFF. The V and J genes are TRBV7-3 and TRBJ2-1; 7 bases line up with TRBD2. The V segment lost 5 bases and the J segment 4 bases; nucleotides outside the gene matches: 8. CDR1 SGHTA and CDR2 FQGTGA come from the germline V gene. The CDR3 has 15 amino acids.

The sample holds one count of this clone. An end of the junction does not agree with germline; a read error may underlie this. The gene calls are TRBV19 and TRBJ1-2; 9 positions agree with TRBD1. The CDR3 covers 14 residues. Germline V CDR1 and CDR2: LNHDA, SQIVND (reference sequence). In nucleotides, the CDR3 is TGTGCCAGTCAGGGGGACAGGGTTTCTCATGGCTACCCCTTC. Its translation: CASQGDRVSHGYPF.

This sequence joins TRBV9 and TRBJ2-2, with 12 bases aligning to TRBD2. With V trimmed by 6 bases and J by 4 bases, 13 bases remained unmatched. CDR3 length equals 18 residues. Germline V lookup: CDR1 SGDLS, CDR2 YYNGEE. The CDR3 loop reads CASTLLAGGPMGTGELFF. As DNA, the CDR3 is TGTGCCAGCACCCTCCTAGCGGGGGGGCCGATGGGCACCGGGGAGCTGTTTTTT.

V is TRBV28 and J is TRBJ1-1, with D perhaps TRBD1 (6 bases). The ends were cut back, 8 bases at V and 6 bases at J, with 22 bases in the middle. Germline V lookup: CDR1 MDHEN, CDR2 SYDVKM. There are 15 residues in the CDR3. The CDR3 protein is CASDLRRLGAPEAFF. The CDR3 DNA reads TGTGCCAGCGACCTAAGAAGATTGGGGGCTCCTGAAGCTTTCTTT.

The CDR3 here is CASSERGGPVDTQYF. CDR3 nucleotides: TGTGCCAGCAGCGAGCGGGGGGGCCCGGTAGATACGCAGTATTTT. The J gene is TRBJ2-3, the V gene TRBV9; 10 bases agree with TRBD2. CDR1 is SGDLS and CDR2 is YYNGEE in the germline V gene. The CDR3 extends over 15 amino acids. With V trimmed by 3 bases and J by 5 bases, 6 bases remained unmatched.

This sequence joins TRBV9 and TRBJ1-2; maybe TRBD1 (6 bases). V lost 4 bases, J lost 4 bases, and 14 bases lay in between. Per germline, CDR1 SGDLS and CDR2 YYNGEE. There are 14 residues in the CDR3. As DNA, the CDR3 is TGTGCCAGCAGCCCCTCAGGGGTAGTCTATGGCTACACCTTC. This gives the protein CASSPSGVVYGYTF.

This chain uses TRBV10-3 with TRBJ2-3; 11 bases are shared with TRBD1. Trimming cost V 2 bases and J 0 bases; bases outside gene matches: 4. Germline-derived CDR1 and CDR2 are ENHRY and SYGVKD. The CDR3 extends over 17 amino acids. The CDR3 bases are TGTGCCATCAGTGAGGGGACAGGGGGACCTAGCACAGATACGCAGTATTTT. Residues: CAISEGTGGPSTDTQYF.

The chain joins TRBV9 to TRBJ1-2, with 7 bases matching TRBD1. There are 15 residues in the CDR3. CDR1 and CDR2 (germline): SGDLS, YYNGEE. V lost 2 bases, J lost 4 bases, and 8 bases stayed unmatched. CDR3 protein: CASSVGDRTPYGYTF. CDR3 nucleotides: TGTGCCAGCAGCGTGGGGGACAGAACACCCTATGGCTACACCTTC. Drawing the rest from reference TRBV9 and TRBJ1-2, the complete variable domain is DSGVTQTPKHLITATGQRVTLRCSPRSGDLSVYWYQQSLDQGLQFLIQYYNGEERAKGNILERFSAQQFPDLHSELNLSSLELGDSALYFCASSVGDRTPYGYTFGSGTRLTVV.

This CDR3 reads CASSPSGDSGELFF. CDR3 nucleotides: TGTGCCAGCAGCCCCTCAGGGGACAGCGGGGAGCTGTTTTTT. The chain carries TRBV5-4 and TRBJ2-2; 7 nucleotides match TRBD1. The length of the CDR3 is 14 residues. J was trimmed by 7 bases and V by 4 bases; bases with no gene match: 7. Germline V lookup: CDR1 SGHNT, CDR2 YYREEE (reference sequence).

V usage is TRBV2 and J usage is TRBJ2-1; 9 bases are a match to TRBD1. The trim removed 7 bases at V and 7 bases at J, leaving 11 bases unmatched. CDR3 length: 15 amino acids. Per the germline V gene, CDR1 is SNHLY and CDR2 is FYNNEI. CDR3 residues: CASTLDRGGFNEQFF. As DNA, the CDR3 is TGTGCCAGCACCCTGGACAGGGGAGGATTTAATGAGCAGTTCTTC.